The clone carrying this T cell receptor (beta chain) has a handful of counts. The target antigen is unknown. The CDR3 is 14 amino acids. From germline, CDR1 is LGHNA and CDR2 YNFKEQ. V was pared by 1 base and J by 10 bases, with 16 bases between. MiXCR, run by TCRdb on the RT-PCR reads, gives a single entry per CDR3 protein. The sample shows about 650,000 distinct CDR3 sequences, 14% of them seen only once. The data are from a study of response to subunit inactivated influenza vaccine. Study outcomes and limitations: Authors suggested few new T cells are recruited by each seasonal influenza vaccination.

The V call is TRBV4-2, the J call TRBJ2-5; TRBD1 is a possible D gene (6 bases). The sequence derives from a man aged 45-65 years who received an inactivated influenza vaccine. Sequencing used PBMCs from blood, obtained 14 to 15 days before vaccination. The CDR3 bases are TGTGCCAGCAGCCAAGGGGACACCTTCAATTACCAGTACTTC. Protein product: CASSQGDTFNYQYF.